This TCR beta chain was observed in a study of control samples from healthy donors and cancer patients. Assay: immunoSEQ multiplex PCR; the TCRdb copy retains only in-frame clones and omits some. The table shows tens of thousands of clones, with roughly nine tenths occurring only once. Germline CDR1 is SGHRS and CDR2 is YFSETQ. V lost 7 bases, J lost 3 bases, and 16 bases lay in between. This CDR3 is 14 amino acids long. Sequences were obtained from blood. V is TRBV5-1 and J is TRBJ1-1; TRBD1 is a possible D gene (5 bases). This TCR derives from a woman aged 60-75 years in good health. The CDR3, as DNA: TGCGCCAGCGGGACCCGGGGTGCGGACACTGAAGCTTTCTTT. Its protein product is CASGTRGADTEAFF.